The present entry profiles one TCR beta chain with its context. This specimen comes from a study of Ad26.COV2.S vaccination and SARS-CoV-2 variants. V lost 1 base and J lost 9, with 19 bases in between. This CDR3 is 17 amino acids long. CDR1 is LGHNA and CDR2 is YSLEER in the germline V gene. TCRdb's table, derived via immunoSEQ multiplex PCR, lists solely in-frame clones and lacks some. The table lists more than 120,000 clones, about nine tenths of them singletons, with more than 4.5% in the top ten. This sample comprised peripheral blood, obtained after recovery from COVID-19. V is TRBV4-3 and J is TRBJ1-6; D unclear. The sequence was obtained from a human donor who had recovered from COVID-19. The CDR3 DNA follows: TGCGCCAGCAGCCAAGTAGGTCGGGGTTGGAAGCTTTCACCCCTCCACTTT. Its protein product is CASSQVGRGWKLSPLHF.